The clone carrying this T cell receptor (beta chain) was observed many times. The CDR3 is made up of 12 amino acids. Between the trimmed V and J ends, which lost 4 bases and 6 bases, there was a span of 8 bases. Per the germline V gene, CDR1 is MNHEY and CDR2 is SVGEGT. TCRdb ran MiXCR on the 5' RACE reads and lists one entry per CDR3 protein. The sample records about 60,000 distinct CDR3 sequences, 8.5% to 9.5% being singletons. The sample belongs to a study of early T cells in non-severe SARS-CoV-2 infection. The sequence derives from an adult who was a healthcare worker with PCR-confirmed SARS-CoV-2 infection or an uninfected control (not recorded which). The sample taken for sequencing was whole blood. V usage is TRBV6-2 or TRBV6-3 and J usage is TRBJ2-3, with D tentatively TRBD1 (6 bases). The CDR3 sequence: CASSWGRDTQYF. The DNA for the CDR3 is TGTGCCAGCAGTTGGGGGCGGGATACGCAGTATTTT.